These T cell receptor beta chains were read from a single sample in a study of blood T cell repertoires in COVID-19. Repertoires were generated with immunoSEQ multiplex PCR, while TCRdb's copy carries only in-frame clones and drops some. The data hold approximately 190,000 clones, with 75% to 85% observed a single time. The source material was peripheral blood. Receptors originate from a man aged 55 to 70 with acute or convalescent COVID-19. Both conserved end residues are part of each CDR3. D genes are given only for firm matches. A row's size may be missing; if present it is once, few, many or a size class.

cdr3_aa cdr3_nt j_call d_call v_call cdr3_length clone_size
CASGLVRGGTQPQHF TGTGCTAGTGGTTTGGTACGAGGAGGGACTCAGCCCCAGCATTTT TRBJ1-5 - TRBV12-5 15 few
CASSLEGGTDTQYF TGCGCCAGCAGCTTGGAGGGGGGCACAGATACGCAGTATTTT TRBJ2-3 - TRBV5-1 14 -
CASSVLEGTEAFF TGTGCCAGCAGTGTTTTGGAGGGAACTGAAGCTTTCTTT TRBJ1-1 - TRBV2 13 -
CSVERSGSGNEQFF TGCAGCGTTGAAAGGAGCGGGAGCGGCAATGAGCAGTTCTTC TRBJ2-1 TRBD2 TRBV29-1 14 -
CASSLTGEATEAFF TGTGCCAGCTCATTGACAGGGGAGGCGACTGAAGCTTTCTTT TRBJ1-1 TRBD1 TRBV18 14 -
CASSSNRAAGELFF TGTGCCAGCAGCAGCAACAGGGCCGCCGGGGAGCTGTTTTTT TRBJ2-2 - TRBV5-4 14 -
CASSQDPGYYGYTF TGTGCCAGCAGCCAAGATCCCGGGTACTATGGCTACACCTTC TRBJ1-2 - TRBV3-1/TRBV3-2 14 -
CASSLTDTGAGGYTF TGCGCCAGCAGCTTGACCGACACAGGGGCGGGTGGCTACACCTTC TRBJ1-2 TRBD1 TRBV5-1 15 -
CAITQTEVYGYTF TGTGCCATCACCCAGACAGAGGTCTATGGCTACACCTTC TRBJ1-2 - TRBV10-3 13 -
CASSQDGGRLYSGANVLTF TGCGCCAGCAGCCAAGATGGTGGCAGGCTTTACTCTGGGGCCAACGTCCTGACTTTC TRBJ2-6 - TRBV4-1 19 -
CASSSDHSPPTNEKLFF TGTGCCAGCAGCTCCGACCACAGTCCCCCAACTAATGAAAAACTGTTTTTT TRBJ1-4 - TRBV5-8 17 -
CASSFRTSGIDEQFF TGTGCCAGCAGCTTTAGGACTAGCGGGATTGATGAGCAGTTCTTC TRBJ2-1 TRBD2 TRBV7-2 15 -
CASSQGTGGNQPQHF TGTGCCAGCAGCCAAGGGACAGGGGGTAATCAGCCCCAGCATTTT TRBJ1-5 TRBD1 TRBV3-1/TRBV3-2 15 -
CAWKSSRTGSTDTQYF TGTGCCTGGAAGTCGAGTAGGACAGGGAGCACAGATACGCAGTATTTT TRBJ2-3 TRBD1 TRBV30 16 -
CASSQEGEGDNEKLFF TGTGCCAGCAGCCAAGAAGGAGAGGGAGATAATGAAAAACTGTTTTTT TRBJ1-4 - TRBV4-2 16 -
CASISTGTNTEAFF TGTGCCAGCATATCGACAGGTACGAACACTGAAGCTTTCTTT TRBJ1-1 - TRBV2 14 once
CSVAGGWGMNTEAFF TGCAGCGTTGCCGGCGGGTGGGGTATGAACACTGAAGCTTTCTTT TRBJ1-1 - TRBV29-1 15 few
CASSLGQGQPQHF TGTGCCAGCAGCTTAGGACAGGGTCAGCCCCAGCATTTT TRBJ1-5 TRBD1 TRBV7-3 13 -
CASSRDRAVGSPLHF TGTGCCAGCAGCCGGGACAGGGCGGTTGGGTCACCCCTCCACTTT TRBJ1-6 TRBD1 TRBV2 15 -
CASSPEGNYGYTF TGCGCCAGCAGCCCGGAGGGTAACTATGGCTACACCTTC TRBJ1-2 - TRBV5-1 13 -
CASSPQGRNEQYF TGTGCCAGCAGCCCCCAGGGGAGAAACGAGCAGTACTTC TRBJ2-7 - TRBV2 13 -
CASSLGTSGAKEGYNEQFF TGTGCCAGCAGCCTAGGGACTAGCGGGGCCAAGGAGGGTTACAATGAGCAGTTCTTC TRBJ2-1 TRBD2 TRBV2 19 -
CASRSGASPLHF TGTGCCAGCAGGTCAGGGGCTTCACCCCTCCACTTT TRBJ1-6 - TRBV6-5 12 -
CASDIGGGFAEQFF TGTGCCAGCGATATCGGCGGAGGGTTCGCTGAGCAGTTCTTC TRBJ2-1 - TRBV2 14 few
CASSSDRGNGKLFF TGTGCCAGCAGCTCGGACAGGGGGAATGGAAAACTGTTTTTT TRBJ1-4 TRBD1 TRBV11-2 14 -
CASSVLGRASGSLGSYNEQFF TGTGCCAGCAGCGTACTCGGGAGGGCTAGCGGGAGTTTAGGATCCTACAATGAGCAGTTCTTC TRBJ2-1 TRBD2 TRBV9 21 -
CASSNRGGQPQHF TGTGCCAGCAGCAACAGGGGCGGTCAGCCCCAGCATTTT TRBJ1-5 TRBD1 TRBV6-2/TRBV6-3 13 -
CASSLDLWREGQLFF TGTGCCAGCAGCTTGGACTTGTGGCGGGAGGGTCAGCTGTTTTTT TRBJ2-2 TRBD2 TRBV7-8 15 -
CASSARESTDTQYF TGTGCCAGCAGTGCCCGGGAGAGCACAGATACGCAGTATTTT TRBJ2-3 - TRBV27 14 -
CASSLSGAVGYTF TGTGCCAGCAGTTTATCGGGAGCAGTGGGGTACACCTTC TRBJ1-2 - TRBV28 13 -
CASSWRAPGSALYEQYF TGTGCCAGCAGCTGGAGGGCTCCAGGGTCCGCCTTATACGAGCAGTACTTC TRBJ2-7 - TRBV7-9 17 -
CASSLARGPELFF TGTGCCAGCAGTTTAGCGCGGGGCCCGGAGCTGTTTTTT TRBJ2-2 - TRBV12-3/TRBV12-4 13 -
CASRVSLARQDNEQFF TGTGCCAGCCGCGTCTCCTTAGCGCGACAAGACAATGAGCAGTTCTTC TRBJ2-1 - TRBV2 16 -
CASSYSSISGTGEYF TGTGCCAGCAGTTACTCGAGTATATCCGGGACAGGGGAATATTTT TRBJ2-3 TRBD1 TRBV6-5 15 -
CATSDLHPLEGGYTF TGTGCCACCAGTGATTTGCACCCCCTGGAGGGTGGCTACACCTTC TRBJ1-2 - TRBV24-1 15 -
CASSLGQGITDTQYF TGCGCCAGCAGCTTGGGACAGGGAATCACAGATACGCAGTATTTT TRBJ2-3 TRBD1 TRBV5-1 15 -
CASSHAGEAFF TGTGCCAGCAGCCACGCAGGGGAAGCTTTCTTT TRBJ1-1 - TRBV3-1/TRBV3-2 11 -
CATSRARGQLTYSNQPQHF TGTGCCACCAGCAGAGCTCGGGGACAGCTTACTTATAGCAATCAGCCCCAGCATTTT TRBJ1-5 TRBD1 TRBV15 19 -
CSIIQGVNYGYTF TGCAGCATCATCCAGGGGGTTAACTATGGCTACACCTTC TRBJ1-2 TRBD1 TRBV29-1 13 -
CASSLRAGGYGEQYF TGTGCCAGCAGCTTAAGAGCGGGAGGGTATGGCGAGCAGTACTTC TRBJ2-7 TRBD2 TRBV7-3 15 -
CASLARGNYGYTF TGTGCCAGCCTCGCCAGGGGGAACTATGGCTACACCTTC TRBJ1-2 - TRBV21-1 13 -
CASSLPLGQGGNSGNTIYF TGTGCCAGCAGCTTACCCCTTGGACAGGGAGGGAACTCTGGAAACACCATATATTTT TRBJ1-3 TRBD1 TRBV13 19 few
CASSQGRAQPQHF TGTGCCAGCAGCCAGGGGCGAGCTCAGCCCCAGCATTTT TRBJ1-5 - TRBV7-2 13 -
CASSLDGTGGGEKLFF TGCGCCAGCAGCTTGGACGGGACAGGAGGGGGTGAAAAACTGTTTTTT TRBJ1-4 TRBD1 TRBV5-1 16 -
CASSQSPVANYGYTF TGCGCCAGCAGCCAATCTCCGGTCGCCAACTATGGCTACACCTTC TRBJ1-2 - TRBV4-1 15 -
CASRGTAIYGYTF TGTGCCAGCCGAGGGACAGCCATCTATGGCTACACCTTC TRBJ1-2 TRBD1 TRBV6-5 13 -
CASSFTGVGPTYEQYF TGCGCCAGCAGCTTTACGGGAGTAGGCCCGACCTACGAGCAGTACTTC TRBJ2-7 - TRBV5-1 16 few